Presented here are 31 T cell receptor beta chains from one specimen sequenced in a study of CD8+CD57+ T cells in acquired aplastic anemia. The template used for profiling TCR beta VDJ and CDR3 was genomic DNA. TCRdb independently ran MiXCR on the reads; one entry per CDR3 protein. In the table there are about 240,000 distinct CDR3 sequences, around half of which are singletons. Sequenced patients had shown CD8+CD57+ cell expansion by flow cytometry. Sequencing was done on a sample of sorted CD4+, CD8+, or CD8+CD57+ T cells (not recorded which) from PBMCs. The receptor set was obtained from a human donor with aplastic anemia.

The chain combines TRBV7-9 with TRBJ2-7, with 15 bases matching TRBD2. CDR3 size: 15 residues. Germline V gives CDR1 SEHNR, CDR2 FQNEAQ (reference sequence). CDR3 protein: CASSSGLAGGALILV. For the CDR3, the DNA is TGTGCCAGCAGCTCAGGACTAGCGGGAGGGGCCTTAATTCTTGTC.

The CDR3 region has the DNA TGTGCCAGCAGCGACGGGACAGGGAGCGGAGAGACCCAGCATTTT. Protein: CASSDGTGSGETQHF. The gene calls are TRBV9 and TRBJ1-5; 9 positions match TRBD1. Trimming took 3 bases from V and 11 from J; bases not matched to a gene: 12. The CDR3 contains 15 residues. Germline-derived CDR1 and CDR2 are SGDLS and YYNGEE.

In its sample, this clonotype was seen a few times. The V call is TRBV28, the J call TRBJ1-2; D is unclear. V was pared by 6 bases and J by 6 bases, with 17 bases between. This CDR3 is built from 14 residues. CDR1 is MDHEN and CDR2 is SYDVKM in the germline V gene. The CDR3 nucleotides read TGTGCCAGCAGCTCGGGGATAAGGCCCGATGGCTACACCTTC. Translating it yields CASSSGIRPDGYTF.

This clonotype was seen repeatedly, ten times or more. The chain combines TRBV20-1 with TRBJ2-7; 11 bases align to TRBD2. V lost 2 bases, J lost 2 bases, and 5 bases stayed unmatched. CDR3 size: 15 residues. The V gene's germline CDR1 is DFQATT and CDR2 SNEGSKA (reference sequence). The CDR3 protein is CSARPTSGTPYEQYF. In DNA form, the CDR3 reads TGCAGTGCTAGACCGACTAGCGGGACCCCCTACGAGCAGTACTTC.

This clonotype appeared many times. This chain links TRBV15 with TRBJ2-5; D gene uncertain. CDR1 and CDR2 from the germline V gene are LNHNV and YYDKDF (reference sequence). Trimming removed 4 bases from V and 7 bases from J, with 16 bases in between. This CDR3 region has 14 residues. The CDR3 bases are TGTGCCACCAGCATCCTCAGTGGCGGAAGGACCCAGTACTTC. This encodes CATSILSGGRTQYF.

CDR3 DNA sequence: TGTGCCAGCAGTGAGAGTCAATCCTCCTACGATGGGCAGTTCTTC. Translation: CASSESQSSYDGQFF. V gene TRBV25-1 combines with J gene TRBJ2-1; no firm D call. V lost 3 bases and J 12 bases, leaving 21 bases between the germline ends. The CDR3 loop spans 15 amino acids. Germline V CDR1 and CDR2: MGHDK, SYGVNS.

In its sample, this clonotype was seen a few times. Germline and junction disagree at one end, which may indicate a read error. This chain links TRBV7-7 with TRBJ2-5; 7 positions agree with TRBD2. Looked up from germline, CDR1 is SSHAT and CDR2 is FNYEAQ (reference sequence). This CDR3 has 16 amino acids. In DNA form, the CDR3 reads TGTGCTAGCAGCTTATCCGGGGGGACTTTTCAAGAGACCCAGTACTTC. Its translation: CASSLSGGTFQETQYF.

The CDR3 loop reads CSARVAGANEQFF. Written as DNA, the CDR3 is TGCAGTGCTAGAGTGGCAGGGGCCAATGAGCAGTTCTTC. The chain recombines TRBV20-1 with TRBJ2-1; tentatively, D is TRBD1 (6 bases). This CDR3 comprises 13 residues. Looked up from germline, CDR1 is DFQATT and CDR2 is SNEGSKA (reference sequence). Trimming shortened V by 1 base and J by 6 bases, and 10 bases separated the two germline ends.

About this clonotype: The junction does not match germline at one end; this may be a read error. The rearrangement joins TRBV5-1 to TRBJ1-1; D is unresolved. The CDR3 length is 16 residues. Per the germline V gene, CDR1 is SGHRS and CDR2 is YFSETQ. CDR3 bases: TGCGCCAGCAGCTTGTGGGTCAGAGCTATGAACACTGAAGCTTCCTTT. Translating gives CASSLWVRAMNTEASF.

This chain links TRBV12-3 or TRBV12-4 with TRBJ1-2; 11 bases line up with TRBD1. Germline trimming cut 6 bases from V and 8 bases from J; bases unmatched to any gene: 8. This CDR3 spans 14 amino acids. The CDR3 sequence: CASRPGQGARGYTF. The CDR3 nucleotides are TGTGCCAGCAGACCAGGACAGGGGGCGAGGGGCTACACCTTC.

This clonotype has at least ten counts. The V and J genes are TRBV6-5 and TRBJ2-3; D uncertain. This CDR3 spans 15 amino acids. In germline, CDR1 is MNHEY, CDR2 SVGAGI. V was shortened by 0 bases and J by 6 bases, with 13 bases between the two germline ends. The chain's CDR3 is CASSYSKGQRDTQYF. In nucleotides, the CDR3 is TGTGCCAGCAGTTACTCGAAGGGCCAAAGGGATACGCAGTATTTT.

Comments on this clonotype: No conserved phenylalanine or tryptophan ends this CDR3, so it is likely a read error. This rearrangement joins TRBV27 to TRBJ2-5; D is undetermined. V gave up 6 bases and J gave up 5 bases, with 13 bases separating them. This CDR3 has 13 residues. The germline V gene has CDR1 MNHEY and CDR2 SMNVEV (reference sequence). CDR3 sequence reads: CASSNGPSETQYL. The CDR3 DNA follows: TGTGCCAGCAGCAACGGGCCGTCCGAGACCCAGTACCTC.

The chain's CDR3 is CASSAKGGSPLHF. CDR3 nucleotides: TGTGCCAGCAGCGCGAAAGGGGGCTCACCCCTCCACTTT. The chain carries TRBV7-9 and TRBJ1-6; TRBD1 matches 7 bases. The CDR3 runs 13 residues. The V gene end was trimmed by 5 bases and the J gene end by 10 bases; junction bases not matched to a gene: 5. CDR1 and CDR2 from the germline V gene are SEHNR and FQNEAQ (reference sequence).

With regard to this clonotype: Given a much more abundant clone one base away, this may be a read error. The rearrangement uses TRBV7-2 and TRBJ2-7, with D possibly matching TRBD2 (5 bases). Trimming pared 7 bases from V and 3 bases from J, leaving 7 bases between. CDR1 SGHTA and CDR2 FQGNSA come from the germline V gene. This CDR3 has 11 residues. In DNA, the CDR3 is TGTGCCAGCAACGGGAACTACGAGCAGTACTTC. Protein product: CASNGNYEQYF.

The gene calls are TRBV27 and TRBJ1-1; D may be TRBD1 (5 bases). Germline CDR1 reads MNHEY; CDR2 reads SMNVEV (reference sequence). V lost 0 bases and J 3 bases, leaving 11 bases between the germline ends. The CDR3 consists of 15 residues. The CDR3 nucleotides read TGTGCCAGCAGTTTATCGTGGGGCGGGGACACTGAAGCTTTCTTT. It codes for CASSLSWGGDTEAFF.

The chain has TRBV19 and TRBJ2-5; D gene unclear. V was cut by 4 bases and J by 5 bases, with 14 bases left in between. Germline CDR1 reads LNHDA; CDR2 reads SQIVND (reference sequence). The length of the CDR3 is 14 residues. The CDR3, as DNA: TGTGCCAGTAGTAAACCCCAGCTGTGGGAGACCCAGTACTTC. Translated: CASSKPQLWETQYF.

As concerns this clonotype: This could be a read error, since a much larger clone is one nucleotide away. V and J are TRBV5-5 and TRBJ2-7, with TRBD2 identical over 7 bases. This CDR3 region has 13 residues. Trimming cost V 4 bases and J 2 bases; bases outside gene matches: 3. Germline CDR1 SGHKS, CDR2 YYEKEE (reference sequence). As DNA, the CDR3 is TGTGCCAGCAGCCCCAGCGGGGCCTACGAGCAGTACTTC. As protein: CASSPSGAYEQYF.

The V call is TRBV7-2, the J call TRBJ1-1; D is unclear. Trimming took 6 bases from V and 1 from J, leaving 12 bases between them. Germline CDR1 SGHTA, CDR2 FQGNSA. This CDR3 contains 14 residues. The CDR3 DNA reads TGTGCCAGCAGTCTCCGCCGGGAGAACACTGAAGCTTTCTTT. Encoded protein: CASSLRRENTEAFF.

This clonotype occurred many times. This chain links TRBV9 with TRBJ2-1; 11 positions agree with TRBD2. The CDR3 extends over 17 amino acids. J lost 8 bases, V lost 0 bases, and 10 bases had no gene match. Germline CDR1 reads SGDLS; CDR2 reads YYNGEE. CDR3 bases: TGTGCCAGCAGCGTAGGTAGTAGCGGGGGGGTGTTCGATGAGCAGTTCTTC. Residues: CASSVGSSGGVFDEQFF.

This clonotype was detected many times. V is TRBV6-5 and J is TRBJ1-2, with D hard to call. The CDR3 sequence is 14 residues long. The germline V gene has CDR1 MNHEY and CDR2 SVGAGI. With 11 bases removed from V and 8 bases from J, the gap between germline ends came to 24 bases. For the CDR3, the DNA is TGTGCCGGTCAAGGCCCTTCCTCCTTTTGGGGCTACACCTTC. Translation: CAGQGPSSFWGYTF.

This CDR3 reads CASSSTGNLNTEAFF. The CDR3 DNA follows: TGTGCCAGCAGTTCCACAGGGAACCTGAACACTGAAGCTTTCTTT. The J gene is TRBJ1-1, the V gene TRBV2, with a tentative D call TRBD1 (6 bases). The CDR3 sequence is 15 residues long. Trimming cost V 5 bases and J 0 bases, with 13 bases left between them. CDR1 SNHLY and CDR2 FYNNEI come from the germline V gene.

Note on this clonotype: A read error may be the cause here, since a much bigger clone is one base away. The CDR3 sequence is CAISRKMSGESPYEQYF. The CDR3 nucleotides read TGTGCCATCAGTCGGAAAATGTCAGGGGAAAGCCCCTACGAGCAGTACTTC. V usage is TRBV7-9 and J usage is TRBJ2-7, with D maybe TRBD1 (6 bases). Trimming removed 10 bases from V and 2 bases from J, with 27 bases in between. The CDR3 has 17 residues. From germline, CDR1 is SEHNR and CDR2 FQNEAQ (reference sequence).

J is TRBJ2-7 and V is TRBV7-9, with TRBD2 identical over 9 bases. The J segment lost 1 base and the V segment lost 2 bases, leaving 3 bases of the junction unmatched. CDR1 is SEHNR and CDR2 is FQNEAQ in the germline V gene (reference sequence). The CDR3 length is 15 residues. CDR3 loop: CASSLTTSGSYEQYF. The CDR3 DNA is TGTGCCAGCAGCTTAACGACTAGCGGATCCTACGAGCAGTACTTC.

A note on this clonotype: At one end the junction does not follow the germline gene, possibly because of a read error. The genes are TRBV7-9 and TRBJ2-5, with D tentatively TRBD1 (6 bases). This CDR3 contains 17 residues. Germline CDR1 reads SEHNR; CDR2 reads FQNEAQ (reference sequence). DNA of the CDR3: TGCGCCAGCAGCCACCCGAGGGGGAACATTCTCCAAGAGACCCAGTACTTC. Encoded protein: CASSHPRGNILQETQYF.

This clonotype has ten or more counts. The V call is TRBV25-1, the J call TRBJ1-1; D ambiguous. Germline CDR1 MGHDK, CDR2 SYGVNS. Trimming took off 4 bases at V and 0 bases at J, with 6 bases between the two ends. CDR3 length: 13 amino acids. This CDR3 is CASSGGLNTEAFF. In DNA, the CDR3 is TGTGCCAGCAGTGGGGGTTTGAACACTGAAGCTTTCTTT.

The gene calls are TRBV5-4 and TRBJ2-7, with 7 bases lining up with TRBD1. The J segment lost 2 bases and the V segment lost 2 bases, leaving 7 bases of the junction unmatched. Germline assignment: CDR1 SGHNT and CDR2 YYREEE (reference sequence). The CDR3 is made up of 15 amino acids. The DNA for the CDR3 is TGTGCCAGCAGCTTCGCCGGGACAGCGGCCTACGAGCAGTACTTC. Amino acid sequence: CASSFAGTAAYEQYF.

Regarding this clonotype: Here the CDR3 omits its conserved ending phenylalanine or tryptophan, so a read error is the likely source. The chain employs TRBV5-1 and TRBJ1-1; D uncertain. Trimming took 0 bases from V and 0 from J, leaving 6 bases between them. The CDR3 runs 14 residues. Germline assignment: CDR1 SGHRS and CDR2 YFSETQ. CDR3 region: CASSLGQMNTEAFL. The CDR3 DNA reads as TGCGCCAGCAGCTTGGGACAAATGAACACTGAAGCTTTCCTT.

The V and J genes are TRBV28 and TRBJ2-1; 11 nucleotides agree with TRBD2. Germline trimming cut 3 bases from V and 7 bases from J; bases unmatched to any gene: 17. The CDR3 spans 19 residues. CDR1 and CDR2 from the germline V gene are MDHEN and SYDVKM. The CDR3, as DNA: TGTGCCAGCAGTTTTGGGGGGACTAGCGGCCTCCAACAGCGGAATGAGCAGTTCTTC. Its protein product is CASSFGGTSGLQQRNEQFF.

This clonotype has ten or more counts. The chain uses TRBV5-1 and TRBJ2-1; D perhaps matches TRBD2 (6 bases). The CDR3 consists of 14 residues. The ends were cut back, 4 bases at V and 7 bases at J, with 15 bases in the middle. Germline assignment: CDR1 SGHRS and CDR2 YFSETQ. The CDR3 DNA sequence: TGCGCCAGCAGCATTTATGTCGGGGGTAATGAGCAGTTCTTC. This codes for CASSIYVGGNEQFF.

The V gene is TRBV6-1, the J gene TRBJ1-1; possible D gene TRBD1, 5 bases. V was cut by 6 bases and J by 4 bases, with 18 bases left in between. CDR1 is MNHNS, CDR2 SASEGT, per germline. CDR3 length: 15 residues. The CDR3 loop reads CASSPKSWGLTEAFF. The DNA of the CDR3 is TGTGCCAGCAGCCCAAAAAGTTGGGGCCTCACTGAAGCTTTCTTT.

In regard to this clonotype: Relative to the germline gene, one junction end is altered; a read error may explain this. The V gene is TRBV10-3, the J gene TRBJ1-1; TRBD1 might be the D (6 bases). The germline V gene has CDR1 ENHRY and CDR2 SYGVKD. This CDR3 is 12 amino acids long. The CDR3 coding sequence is TGTGCCATCAGCGAGTATGACAGGGAAGCTTTCTTT. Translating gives CAISEYDREAFF.